These T cell receptor beta chains were read from a single sample in a study of early T cells in non-severe SARS-CoV-2 infection. Each CDR3 protein is one row after TCRdb ran MiXCR on the 5' RACE reads. Among some 61,000 distinct CDR3 sequences, around 8.5% were seen once, and the ten largest hold less than 25%. Sequencing input: whole blood. Receptor source: an adult who was a healthcare worker with PCR-confirmed SARS-CoV-2 infection or an uninfected control (not recorded which). CDR3s include the opening cysteine and the closing phenylalanine or tryptophan. A D gene is named only where the DNA matches it firmly. Clone size is not always given. Where it is, it says once, few, many or a class for expanded clones.

d_gene	abundance	v_gene	j_gene	CDR3aa	CDR3nt
-	few	TRBV5-1	TRBJ1-1	CASSLVGAPTEAFF	TGCGCCAGCAGCTTGGTAGGGGCGCCGACTGAAGCTTTCTTT
-	many	TRBV30	TRBJ2-7	CAWRTGLGNDEQYF	TGTGCCTGGAGAACGGGACTGGGGAATGACGAGCAGTACTTC
-	many	TRBV6-1	TRBJ1-5	CASSEGVSSNQPQHF	TGTGCCAGCAGTGAAGGGGTCTCCAGCAATCAGCCCCAGCATTTT
-	-	TRBV5-6	TRBJ1-5	CASSHSEGGGNQPQHF	TGTGCCAGCAGCCATTCGGAAGGCGGGGGCAATCAGCCCCAGCATTTT
TRBD1	few	TRBV5-1	TRBJ1-1	CASSSGQGNTEAFF	TGCGCCAGCAGCTCCGGACAGGGGAACACTGAAGCTTTCTTT
-	few	TRBV10-1	TRBJ2-7	CASMDQSSVSYEQYF	TGCGCCAGCATGGACCAGTCTTCCGTGAGCTACGAGCAGTACTTC
-	few	TRBV5-5	TRBJ2-3	CASSLDPRRSTDTQYF	TGTGCCAGCAGCTTGGACCCCCGACGGAGCACAGATACGCAGTATTTT
TRBD1	few	TRBV20-1	TRBJ1-2	CSARAHQGGYGYTF	TGCAGTGCTAGGGCCCATCAGGGGGGCTATGGCTACACCTTC
-	many	TRBV6-5	TRBJ2-5	CASRNSRGGETQYF	TGTGCCAGCAGGAACTCCAGGGGTGGAGAGACCCAGTACTTC
TRBD2	-	TRBV7-2	TRBJ2-1	CASSRERGLSSYNEQFF	TGTGCCAGCAGCAGGGAGCGGGGACTGAGCTCCTACAATGAGCAGTTCTTC
-	few	TRBV13	TRBJ1-3	CASSTTGNTIYF	TGTGCCAGCAGCACAACTGGAAACACCATATATTTT
TRBD2	many	TRBV3-1	TRBJ2-1	CASSSGGEQFF	TGTGCCAGCAGCTCGGGAGGTGAGCAGTTCTTC
-	-	TRBV30	TRBJ2-3	CAWSKIQVTDTQYF	TGTGCCTGGAGTAAGATTCAGGTTACAGATACGCAGTATTTT
-	-	TRBV27	TRBJ2-7	CASSLGTFNEQYF	TGTGCCAGCAGCCTCGGGACATTCAACGAGCAGTACTTC
TRBD2	many	TRBV25-1	TRBJ2-3	CASSVSGGITDTQYF	TGTGCCAGCAGTGTTAGCGGGGGGATCACAGATACGCAGTATTTT
-	-	TRBV7-3	TRBJ2-2	CASSLIMGELFF	TGTGCCAGCAGCTTAATCATGGGGGAGCTGTTTTTT
-	-	TRBV20-1	TRBJ1-1	CSARAREGYTEAFF	TGCAGTGCTAGGGCCCGGGAGGGTTACACTGAAGCTTTCTTT
TRBD2	many	TRBV20-1	TRBJ2-1	CSARRVSGGFSYNEQFF	TGCAGTGCACGCCGGGTGAGCGGGGGTTTCTCCTACAATGAGCAGTTCTTC
TRBD1	-	TRBV20-1	TRBJ1-5	CSAGEGAGNQPQHF	TGCAGTGCCGGGGAGGGGGCAGGAAATCAGCCCCAGCATTTT
-	few	TRBV5-1	TRBJ2-7	CASSFYSTPYEQYF	TGCGCCAGCAGCTTTTACAGCACTCCCTACGAGCAGTACTTC
-	-	TRBV5-1	TRBJ2-7	CASSHLQVNEQYF	TGCGCCAGCAGCCACCTTCAGGTGAACGAGCAGTACTTC
-	-	TRBV29-1	TRBJ2-5	CSVGRLGETQYF	TGCAGCGTTGGACGACTTGGGGAGACCCAGTACTTC
-	-	TRBV11-2	TRBJ2-1	CASSLGPSAPYNEQFF	TGTGCCAGCAGCTTAGGTCCCAGTGCGCCCTACAATGAGCAGTTCTTC
TRBD1	-	TRBV4-1	TRBJ2-7	CASSPAQGGHHEQYF	TGCGCCAGCAGCCCGGCACAGGGGGGACATCACGAGCAGTACTTC
-	-	TRBV29-1	TRBJ2-4	CSGGDRIAKNIQYF	TGCAGCGGGGGGGATCGAATAGCCAAAAACATTCAGTACTTC
-	-	TRBV5-1	TRBJ2-3	CASSSGSLGADTQYF	TGCGCCAGCAGTTCCGGATCTTTGGGGGCAGATACGCAGTATTTT
TRBD1	few	TRBV15	TRBJ1-6	CATSRETGVGPLHF	TGTGCCACCAGCAGAGAGACAGGGGTCGGACCCCTCCACTTT
TRBD1	few	TRBV7-9	TRBJ2-5	CASSPDRGRGTQYF	TGTGCCAGCAGCCCAGACAGGGGACGAGGGACCCAGTACTTC
TRBD1	-	TRBV4-1	TRBJ1-2	CASSQSTGVYGYTF	TGCGCCAGCAGCCAATCTACAGGGGTCTATGGCTACACCTTC
-	many	TRBV29-1	TRBJ2-7	CSVARLGEQYF	TGCAGCGTTGCCCGCCTCGGGGAGCAGTACTTC
-	few	TRBV2	TRBJ2-3	CASRRGAVNTQYF	TGTGCCAGCAGACGGGGGGCGGTGAATACGCAGTATTTT
TRBD2	many	TRBV10-3	TRBJ2-7	CAISEPTGSGDEQYF	TGTGCCATCAGTGAGCCGACAGGTAGCGGGGATGAGCAGTACTTC
-	few	TRBV5-1	TRBJ1-1	CASSPGRGATEAFF	TGCGCCAGCAGCCCCGGGAGGGGGGCCACTGAAGCTTTCTTT
-	many	TRBV11-2	TRBJ2-3	CASSSETFSDTQYF	TGTGCCAGCAGCTCCGAGACTTTCTCAGATACGCAGTATTTT
-	-	TRBV12-3/TRBV12-4	TRBJ1-1	CASSLEPRGTEAFF	TGTGCCAGCAGTTTAGAACCTCGAGGGACTGAAGCTTTCTTT
TRBD2	few	TRBV30	TRBJ2-5	CARGGPGRETQYF	TGTGCCCGGGGGGGACCCGGGCGGGAGACCCAGTACTTC
TRBD2	few	TRBV15	TRBJ2-1	CATSRATSGVYNEQFF	TGTGCCACCAGCAGAGCAACTAGCGGGGTCTACAATGAGCAGTTCTTC
-	-	TRBV10-3	TRBJ2-7	CAIGLGQGKLWEQYF	TGTGCCATCGGGTTAGGGCAGGGGAAACTGTGGGAGCAGTACTTC
TRBD1	few	TRBV10-3	TRBJ2-5	CAISEGTENQETQYF	TGTGCCATCAGTGAAGGGACAGAGAACCAAGAGACCCAGTACTTC
TRBD2	-	TRBV5-1	TRBJ2-3	CASSARGGADTQYF	TGCGCCAGCAGCGCCCGGGGAGGGGCAGATACGCAGTATTTT
-	many	TRBV12-3/TRBV12-4	TRBJ2-5	CARKRTVYQETQYF	TGTGCCAGAAAACGAACAGTGTACCAAGAGACCCAGTACTTC
-	many	TRBV12-3/TRBV12-4	TRBJ2-7	CASSSGTGGREQYF	TGTGCCAGCAGTTCCGGGACGGGGGGCAGAGAGCAGTACTTC
TRBD2	few	TRBV7-2	TRBJ2-2	CASSFTSGPTGELFF	TGTGCCAGCAGCTTCACTAGCGGGCCAACCGGGGAGCTGTTTTTT
-	many	TRBV4-2	TRBJ2-6	CASSQDRGDSGANVLTF	TGTGCCAGCAGCCAAGATCGAGGGGATTCCGGGGCCAACGTCCTGACTTTC
-	many	TRBV30	TRBJ1-5	CAWSGYGNQPQHF	TGTGCCTGGAGTGGGTACGGCAATCAGCCCCAGCATTTT
-	few	TRBV7-9	TRBJ1-6	CASSLDGRNSPLHF	TGTGCCAGCAGCTTAGACGGGCGTAATTCACCCCTCCACTTT
TRBD2	many	TRBV20-1	TRBJ2-7	CSARDGGAYEQYF	TGCAGTGCTAGAGATGGGGGGGCCTACGAGCAGTACTTC